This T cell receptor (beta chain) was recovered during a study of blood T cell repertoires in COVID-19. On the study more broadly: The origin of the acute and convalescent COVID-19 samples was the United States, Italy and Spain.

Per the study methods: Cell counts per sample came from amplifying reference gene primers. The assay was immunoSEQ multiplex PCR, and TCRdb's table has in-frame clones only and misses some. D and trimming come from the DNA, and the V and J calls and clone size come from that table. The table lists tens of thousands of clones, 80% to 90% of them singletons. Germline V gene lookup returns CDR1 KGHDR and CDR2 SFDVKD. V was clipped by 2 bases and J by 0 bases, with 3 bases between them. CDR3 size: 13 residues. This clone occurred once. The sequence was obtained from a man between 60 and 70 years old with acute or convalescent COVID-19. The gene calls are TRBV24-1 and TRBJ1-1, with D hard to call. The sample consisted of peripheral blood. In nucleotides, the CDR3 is TGTGCCACCAGTGATTCTTTGAACACTGAAGCTTTCTTT. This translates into CATSDSLNTEAFF.